The 10 T cell receptor beta chains reported below all come from one sample, sequenced in a study of cytomegalovirus exposure and HLA in healthy donors. PCR involved 60 Vbeta and 13 Jbeta primers. Clones were read by immunoSEQ multiplex PCR, and TCRdb kept only the in-frame ones, dropping some. The data show a few hundred thousand clones, approximately 80% seen once. The sample consisted of PBMCs. The origin of the receptors is a woman between 55 and 75 years old in good health and CMV-seropositive.

The V gene is TRBV5-1, the J gene TRBJ2-3; 9 positions agree with TRBD1. In germline, CDR1 is SGHRS, CDR2 YFSETQ. CDR3 size: 15 residues. V was pared by 4 bases and J by 6 bases, with 9 bases of the junction left unmatched. The CDR3 nucleotides are TGCGCCAGCAGCCTACAGGGGGCGACCCCTGATACGCAGTATTTT. Protein product: CASSLQGATPDTQYF.

The chain joins TRBV4-1 to TRBJ2-1; 13 bases fit TRBD2. The V gene end was trimmed by 1 base and the J gene end by 5 bases; junction bases not matched to a gene: 5. CDR1 is MGHRA, CDR2 YSYEKL, per germline. CDR3 length: 17 residues. CDR3 sequence: CASSQGTSGRGHNEQFF. CDR3 sequence (DNA): TGCGCCAGCAGCCAAGGGACTAGCGGGAGAGGGCACAATGAGCAGTTCTTC.

This chain joins TRBV11-2 and TRBJ2-7; D may be TRBD1 (5 bases). Germline CDR1 and CDR2: SGHAT and FQNNGV. Trimming took 3 bases from V and 6 from J, leaving 18 bases between them. This CDR3 is 15 amino acids long. CDR3 DNA sequence: TGTGCCAGCAGCTTGAGAACAGGTCTCCTGGTCGAGCAGTACTTC. This encodes CASSLRTGLLVEQYF.

This clone was seen a few times. In DNA, the CDR3 is TGTGCCAGCAGCTTATGGTTCAGGGGACGGTACACTGAAGCTTTCTTT. Translated: CASSLWFRGRYTEAFF. The chain links TRBV7-2 to TRBJ1-1, with a tentative D call TRBD1 (6 bases). Looked up from germline, CDR1 is SGHTA and CDR2 is FQGNSA. V was trimmed by 2 bases and J by 3 bases, leaving 16 bases between them. CDR3 size: 16 residues.

This clone was seen a handful of times. V usage is TRBV6-5 and J usage is TRBJ2-5; TRBD1 is a possible D gene (6 bases). Germline V CDR1 and CDR2: MNHEY, SVGAGI. The CDR3 length is 13 residues. The V gene lost 6 bases and the J gene lost 12 bases, with 20 bases spanning the gap. CDR3 in amino acids: CASSRGQRGTEYF. In DNA, the CDR3 is TGTGCCAGCAGCCGCGGACAGAGGGGTACAGAGTACTTC.

The gene calls are TRBV5-6 and TRBJ2-7, with D possibly being TRBD1 (6 bases). Germline V gene sequence: CDR1 SGHDT, CDR2 YYEEEE. Trimming took off 0 bases at V and 5 bases at J, with 12 bases between the two ends. The CDR3 totals 14 residues. The CDR3 DNA follows: TGTGCCAGCAGCTTGGGGGGGCGACAGGACGAGCAGTACTTC. Protein sequence: CASSLGGRQDEQYF.

The chain uses TRBV5-5 and TRBJ1-1, with 7 bases matching TRBD1. The CDR3 totals 17 residues. CDR1 SGHKS and CDR2 YYEKEE come from the germline V gene (reference sequence). V was pared by 2 bases and J by 4 bases, with 14 bases of the junction left unmatched. The CDR3 spells CASSFRQGARAGTEAFF. The DNA of the CDR3 is TGTGCCAGCAGCTTCCGACAGGGTGCACGAGCGGGCACTGAAGCTTTCTTT.

The rearrangement links TRBV9 to TRBJ2-3; D unclear. Germline V gene data show CDR1 as SGDLS and CDR2 as YYNGEE. Trimming shortened V by 2 bases and J by 0 bases, and 7 bases separated the two germline ends. The CDR3 spans 14 residues. The CDR3 sequence: CASSVLSSTDTQYF. The CDR3 bases are TGTGCCAGCAGCGTTCTCTCTAGCACAGATACGCAGTATTTT.

This clone was detected a few times. The chain is built from TRBV27 and TRBJ2-7, with TRBD2 matching 12 bases. In germline, CDR1 is MNHEY, CDR2 SMNVEV (reference sequence). V was clipped by 5 bases and J by 3 bases; unmatched bases: 5. CDR3 length equals 15 residues. The CDR3 here is CASSPLGLAGYEQYF. The CDR3 DNA reads as TGTGCCAGCAGTCCCCTGGGACTAGCGGGCTACGAGCAGTACTTC.

The chain recombines TRBV5-1 with TRBJ2-3; D might be TRBD1 (6 bases). CDR1 is SGHRS, CDR2 YFSETQ, per germline. Trimming took off 2 bases at V and 0 bases at J, with 13 bases between the two ends. The CDR3 extends over 16 amino acids. The CDR3 is CASSFESGHSTDTQYF. The CDR3 DNA reads as TGCGCCAGCAGCTTCGAATCGGGACATAGCACAGATACGCAGTATTTT. Filled out from reference TRBV5-1 and TRBJ2-3, the complete variable domain reads KAGVTQTPRYLIKTRGQQVTLSCSPISGHRSVSWYQQTPGQGLQFLFEYFSETQRNKGNFPGRFSGRQFSNSRSEMNVSTLELGDSALYLCASSFESGHSTDTQYFGPGTRLTVL.